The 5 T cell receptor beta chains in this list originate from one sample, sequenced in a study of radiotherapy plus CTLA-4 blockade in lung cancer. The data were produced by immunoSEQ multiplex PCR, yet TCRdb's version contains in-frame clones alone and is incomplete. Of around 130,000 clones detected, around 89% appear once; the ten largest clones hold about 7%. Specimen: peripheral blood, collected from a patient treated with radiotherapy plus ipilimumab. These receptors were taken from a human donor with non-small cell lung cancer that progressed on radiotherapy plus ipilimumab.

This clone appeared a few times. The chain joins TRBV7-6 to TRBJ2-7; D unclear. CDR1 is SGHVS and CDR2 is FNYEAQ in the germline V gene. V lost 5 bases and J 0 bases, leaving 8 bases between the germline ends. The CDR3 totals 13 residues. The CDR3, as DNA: TGTGCCAGCAGCCTGGGGAACTCCTACGAGCAGTACTTC. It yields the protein CASSLGNSYEQYF.

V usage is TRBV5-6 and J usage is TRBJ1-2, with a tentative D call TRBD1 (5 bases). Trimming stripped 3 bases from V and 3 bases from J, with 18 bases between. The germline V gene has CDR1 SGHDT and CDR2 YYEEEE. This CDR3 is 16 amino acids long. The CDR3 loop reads CASSYPGTGIYYGYTF. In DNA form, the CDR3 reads TGTGCCAGCAGCTATCCCGGGACGGGTATTTACTATGGCTACACCTTC.

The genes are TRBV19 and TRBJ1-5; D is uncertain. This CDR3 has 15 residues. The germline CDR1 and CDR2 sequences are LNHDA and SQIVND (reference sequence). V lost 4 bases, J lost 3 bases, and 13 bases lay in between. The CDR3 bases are TGTGCCAGTAGTAATTTTGAGGAACCCAATCAGCCCCAGCATTTT. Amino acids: CASSNFEEPNQPQHF.

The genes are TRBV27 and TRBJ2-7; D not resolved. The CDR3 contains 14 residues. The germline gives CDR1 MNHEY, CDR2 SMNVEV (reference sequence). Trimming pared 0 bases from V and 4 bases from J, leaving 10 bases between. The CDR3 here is CASSLSIHGYEQYF. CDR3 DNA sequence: TGTGCCAGCAGTTTATCCATCCATGGGTACGAGCAGTACTTC.

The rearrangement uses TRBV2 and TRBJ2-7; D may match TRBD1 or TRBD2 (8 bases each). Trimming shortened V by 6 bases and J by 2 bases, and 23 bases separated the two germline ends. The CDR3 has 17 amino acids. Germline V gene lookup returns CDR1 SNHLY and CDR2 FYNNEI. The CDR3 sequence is CASRAGGAGGGTYEQYF. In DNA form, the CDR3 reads TGTGCCAGCAGGGCAGGGGGCGCAGGCGGGGGGACCTACGAGCAGTACTTC.